Reported below is one TCR beta chain. Random hexamers were used to reverse transcribe the RNA input (about 0.45 to 1 ug). TCRdb reanalysed the immunoSEQ multiplex PCR reads using MiXCR and keeps one entry per CDR3 protein. The sample has around 170,000 distinct CDR3 sequences; about 95% are singletons. The data stem from a study of CD8 T cells in Susac syndrome. The CDR3 length is 16 residues. CDR1 is LGHDT and CDR2 is YNNKEL in the germline V gene (reference sequence). Trimming shortened V by 3 bases and J by 0 bases, and 12 bases separated the two germline ends. This TCR derives from a human donor with Susac syndrome. Sequencing was done on a sample of CD8+ T cells from PBMCs. The chain has TRBV3-1 and TRBJ2-1; D remains unclear. The CDR3 here is CASSQIVSLSYNEQFF. Here the CDR3 DNA reads TGTGCCAGCAGCCAGATCGTGTCGCTCTCCTACAATGAGCAGTTCTTC.